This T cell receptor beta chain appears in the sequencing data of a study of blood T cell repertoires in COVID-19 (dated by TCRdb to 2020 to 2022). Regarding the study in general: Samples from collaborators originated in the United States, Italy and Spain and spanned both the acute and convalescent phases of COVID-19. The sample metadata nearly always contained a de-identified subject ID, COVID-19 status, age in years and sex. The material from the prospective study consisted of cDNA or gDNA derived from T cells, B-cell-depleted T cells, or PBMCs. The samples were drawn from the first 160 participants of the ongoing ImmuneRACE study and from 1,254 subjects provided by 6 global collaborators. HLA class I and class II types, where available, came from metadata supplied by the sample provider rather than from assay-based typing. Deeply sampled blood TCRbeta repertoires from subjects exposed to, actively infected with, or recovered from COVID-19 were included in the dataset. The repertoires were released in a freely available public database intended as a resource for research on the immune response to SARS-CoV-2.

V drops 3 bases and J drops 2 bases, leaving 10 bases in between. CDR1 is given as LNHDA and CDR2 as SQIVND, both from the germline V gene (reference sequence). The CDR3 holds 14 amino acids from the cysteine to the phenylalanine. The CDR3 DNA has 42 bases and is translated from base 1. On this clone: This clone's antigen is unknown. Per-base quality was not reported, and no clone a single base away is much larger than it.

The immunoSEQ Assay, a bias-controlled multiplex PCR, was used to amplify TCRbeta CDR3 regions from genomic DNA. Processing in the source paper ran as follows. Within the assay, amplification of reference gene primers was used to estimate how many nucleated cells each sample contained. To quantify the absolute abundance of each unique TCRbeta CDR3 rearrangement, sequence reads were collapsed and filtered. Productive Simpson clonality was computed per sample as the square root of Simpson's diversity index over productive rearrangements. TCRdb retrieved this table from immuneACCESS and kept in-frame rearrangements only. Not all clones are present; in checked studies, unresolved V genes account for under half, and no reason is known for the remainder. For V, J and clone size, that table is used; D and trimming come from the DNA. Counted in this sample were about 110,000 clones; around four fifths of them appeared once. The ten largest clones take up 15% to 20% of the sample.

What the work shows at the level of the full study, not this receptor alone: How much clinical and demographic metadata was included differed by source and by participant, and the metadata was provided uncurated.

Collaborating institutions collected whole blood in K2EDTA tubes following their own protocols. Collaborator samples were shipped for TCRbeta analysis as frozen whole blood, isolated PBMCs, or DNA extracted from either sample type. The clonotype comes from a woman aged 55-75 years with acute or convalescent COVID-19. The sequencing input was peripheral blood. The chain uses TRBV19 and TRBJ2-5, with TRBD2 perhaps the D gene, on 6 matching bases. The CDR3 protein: CASSIVSGQETQYF. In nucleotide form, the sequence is TGTGCCAGTAGTATTGTTAGCGGTCAAGAGACCCAGTACTTC.